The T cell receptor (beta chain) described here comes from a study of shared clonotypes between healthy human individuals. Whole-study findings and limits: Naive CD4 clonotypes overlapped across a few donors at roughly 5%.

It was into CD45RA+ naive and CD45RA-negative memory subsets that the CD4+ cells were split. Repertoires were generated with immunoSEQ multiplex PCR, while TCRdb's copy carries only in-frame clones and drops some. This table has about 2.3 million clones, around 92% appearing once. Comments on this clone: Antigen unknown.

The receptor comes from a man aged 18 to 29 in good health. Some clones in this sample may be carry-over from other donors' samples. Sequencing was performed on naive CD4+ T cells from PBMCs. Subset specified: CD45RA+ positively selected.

As DNA, the CDR3 is TGTGCCAGCAGCTTAGGGCGGGCGAACGAGCAGTACTTC. This sequence encodes CASSLGRANEQYF. The chain recombines TRBV7-2 with TRBJ2-7; D may be TRBD2 (5 bases). CDR1 is SGHTA, CDR2 FQGNSA, per germline. The CDR3 is 13 amino acids. V dropped 1 base and J dropped 5 bases, with 9 bases sitting between them.